Sequencing of this T cell receptor beta chain was carried out in a study of breast tumors, draining lymph nodes, adjacent tissues. Study observations and caveats: Tumors had less TCR diversity than lymph nodes, more than nontumor tissue.

The CDR3 sequence is 16 residues long. Germline lookup yields CDR1 LNHDA and CDR2 SQIVND (reference sequence). The trim removed 6 bases at V and 11 bases at J, leaving 18 bases unmatched. The lymph nodes were axillary draining lymph nodes from breast cancer patients. MiXCR, run by TCRdb on the multiplex PCR reads, gives a single entry per CDR3 protein. The data hold about 180,000 distinct CDR3 sequences, with around a third observed a single time. This clonotype was detected only once. Its target is unknown. The material sequenced was axillary lymph node tissue. This receptor was identified in a female donor with breast cancer. Some clones in this sample may be carry-over from other donors' samples. The chain links TRBV19 to TRBJ1-5, with 8 nucleotides matching TRBD1. The CDR3 sequence is CASSGAATGVVETQHF. In nucleotides, the CDR3 is TGTGCCAGTAGCGGGGCCGCGACAGGGGTTGTAGAGACCCAGCATTTT.